These 17 T cell receptor beta chains share one sample of origin, sequenced in a study of T cell repertoires in cytomegalovirus infection. One entry per CDR3 protein, called by TCRdb with MiXCR from the reads. The sample includes some 230,000 distinct CDR3 sequences, approximately 22% of them seen just once. The specimen was CD8+ T cells from PBMCs. The receptor set was obtained from a human donor in good health (CMV status not recorded). Some clones in this sample may be carry-over from other donors' samples.

This clonotype was picked up many times. The rearrangement joins TRBV7-2 to TRBJ2-7; D may be TRBD1 (6 bases). This CDR3 comprises 15 residues. Germline CDR1 reads SGHTA; CDR2 reads FQGNSA. Trimming removed 3 bases at V and 0 bases at J, with 12 bases between. The CDR3 sequence is CASSFRQDRSYEQYF. The DNA of the CDR3 is TGTGCCAGCAGCTTTAGACAGGACCGCTCCTACGAGCAGTACTTC.

V and J are TRBV6-2 or TRBV6-3 and TRBJ2-2; 9 bases map to TRBD1. Germline CDR1 MNHEY, CDR2 SVGEGT. V dropped 2 bases and J dropped 2; count of bases not matched to a gene: 6. This CDR3 is 17 amino acids long. The chain's CDR3 is CASSYAKTGGNTGELFF. CDR3 sequence (DNA): TGTGCCAGCAGTTACGCCAAGACAGGGGGAAACACCGGGGAGCTGTTTTTT.

The rearrangement joins TRBV9 to TRBJ2-1; D call uncertain. Trimming removed 3 bases from V and 2 bases from J, with 9 bases in between. The CDR3 totals 14 residues. Germline CDR1 SGDLS, CDR2 YYNGEE. CDR3 protein: CASSGAAPYNEQFF. CDR3 DNA: TGTGCCAGCAGCGGGGCAGCGCCCTACAATGAGCAGTTCTTC.

This clonotype was recorded at least ten times. The chain is built from TRBV5-1 and TRBJ2-7; D assignment may be TRBD1 or TRBD2 (6 bases each). The CDR3 is 14 amino acids. The ends were cut back, 4 bases at V and 0 bases at J, with 11 bases in the middle. CDR1 and CDR2 from the germline V gene are SGHRS and YFSETQ. The CDR3 DNA reads TGCGCCAGCAGCCCGGGGGACATCTCCTACGAGCAGTACTTC. Its protein product is CASSPGDISYEQYF. Complete variable domain (other parts from reference TRBV5-1 and TRBJ2-7): KAGVTQTPRYLIKTRGQQVTLSCSPISGHRSVSWYQQTPGQGLQFLFEYFSETQRNKGNFPGRFSGRQFSNSRSEMNVSTLELGDSALYLCASSPGDISYEQYFGPGTRLTVT.

This clonotype was counted ten times or more. The V and J genes are TRBV7-2 and TRBJ2-3, with D possibly TRBD2 on 7 matching bases. This CDR3 region has 17 residues. Deletions cut 8 bases from V and 0 bases from J, with 21 bases between. CDR1 and CDR2 from the germline V gene are SGHTA and FQGNSA. CDR3 region: CASSGGLAPRSTDTQYF. CDR3 sequence (DNA): TGTGCCAGCTCGGGGGGCCTAGCGCCGCGTAGCACAGATACGCAGTATTTT.

The chain employs TRBV28 and TRBJ1-1; D uncertain. The germline CDR1 and CDR2 sequences are MDHEN and SYDVKM. V lost 0 bases and J lost 1, with 18 bases in between. The CDR3 covers 18 residues. CDR3 DNA: TGTGCCAGCAGTTTATGGGGAGGAGGAGACTGGTCGAACACTGAAGCTTTCTTT. Amino acid sequence: CASSLWGGGDWSNTEAFF. The full variable domain, rest sourced from reference TRBV28 and TRBJ1-1, is DVKVTQSSRYLVKRTGEKVFLECVQDMDHENMFWYRQDPGLGLRLIYFSYDVKMKEKGDIPEGYSVSREKKERFSLILESASTNQTSMYLCASSLWGGGDWSNTEAFFGQGTRLTVV.

This clonotype was counted at least ten times. In DNA form, the CDR3 reads TGTGCCAGCAGCTTATCCAGGGTCCGTACTGAAGCTTTCTTT. This gives the protein CASSLSRVRTEAFF. The rearrangement links TRBV7-2 to TRBJ1-1; weak D call: TRBD1 (5 bases). The length of the CDR3 is 14 residues. CDR1 is SGHTA, CDR2 FQGNSA, per germline. Trimming stripped 2 bases from V and 5 bases from J, with 12 bases between.

The chain uses TRBV9 and TRBJ2-5, with 11 bases that match TRBD2. The CDR3 is 15 residues long. Germline CDR1 is SGDLS and CDR2 is YYNGEE. V lost 4 bases to trimming and J lost 4 bases; unmatched junction nucleotides: 6. The CDR3 sequence is CASSLSGGARETQYF. CDR3 bases: TGTGCCAGCAGCCTTAGCGGGGGGGCCCGAGAGACCCAGTACTTC.

This clonotype was picked up a small number of times. The J gene is TRBJ1-1, the V gene TRBV3-1; D unresolved. Germline V gene data show CDR1 as LGHDT and CDR2 as YNNKEL (reference sequence). Trimming took off 3 bases at V and 2 bases at J, with 10 bases between the two ends. This CDR3 contains 14 residues. CDR3 region: CASSHSGSNTEAFF. The CDR3 DNA follows: TGTGCCAGCAGCCATTCCGGGAGTAACACTGAAGCTTTCTTT.

In this sample, this clonotype turned up many times. The rearrangement links TRBV7-2 to TRBJ2-5, with D perhaps matching TRBD1 or TRBD2 (5 bases each). There are 16 residues in the CDR3. Germline CDR1 and CDR2: SGHTA and FQGNSA. Trimming took 4 bases from V and 1 from J, leaving 16 bases between them. The CDR3 is CASSSEGFRVQETQYF. The DNA for the CDR3 is TGTGCCAGCAGCTCAGAGGGGTTTAGGGTCCAAGAGACCCAGTACTTC.

With respect to this clonotype: Mismatch with germline at one junction end may stem from a read error. The rearrangement uses TRBV7-6 and TRBJ1-4; D is uncertain. CDR3 length: 16 amino acids. Germline assignment: CDR1 SGHVS and CDR2 FNYEAQ. The DNA of the CDR3 is TGTGCCAGCAGCTTAGGTGTCACCGGCTTTAATGAAAAACTGTATTTT. The encoded protein is CASSLGVTGFNEKLYF.

The table lists this clonotype with many counts. The chain uses TRBV6-1 and TRBJ1-2, with a weak D call TRBD1 (5 bases). Germline V gene lookup returns CDR1 MNHNS and CDR2 SASEGT. This CDR3 contains 14 residues. V lost 5 bases to trimming and J lost 6 bases, with 16 bases between them. The CDR3 nucleotides read TGTGCCAGCAGTACTACAGGCGCCTTCGATGGCTACACCTTC. Amino acid sequence: CASSTTGAFDGYTF.

This sequence joins TRBV20-1 and TRBJ2-1; 12 bases are shared with TRBD2. V dropped 0 bases and J dropped 8; count of bases not matched to a gene: 8. CDR1 is DFQATT and CDR2 is SNEGSKA in the germline V gene (reference sequence). CDR3 size: 16 residues. The CDR3 sequence is CSARDPLRLAGDEQFF. As DNA, the CDR3 is TGCAGTGCTAGAGATCCCTTGAGACTAGCGGGGGATGAGCAGTTCTTC.

The rearrangement joins TRBV25-1 to TRBJ2-7; D possibly corresponds to TRBD2 (6 bases). The CDR3 covers 13 residues. Trimming shortened V by 4 bases and J by 3 bases, and 10 bases separated the two germline ends. Per the germline V gene, CDR1 is MGHDK and CDR2 is SYGVNS. CDR3 in amino acids: CASSAGGGYEQYF. CDR3 DNA sequence: TGTGCCAGCAGTGCCGGGGGTGGCTACGAGCAGTACTTC.

This clonotype was counted ten times or more. The chain recombines TRBV6-6 with TRBJ1-1; 9 nucleotides agree with TRBD1. V lost 2 bases and J lost 4; bases outside the gene matches: 2. The CDR3 is made up of 14 amino acids. Germline assignment: CDR1 MNHNY and CDR2 SVGAGI (reference sequence). The CDR3 coding sequence is TGTGCCAGCAGTTACGGACAGGGGAGCACTGAAGCTTTCTTT. This encodes CASSYGQGSTEAFF.

This clonotype has at least ten counts. The rearrangement links TRBV7-6 to TRBJ2-3; TRBD2 matches at 7 bases. This CDR3 is built from 15 residues. V lost 3 bases to trimming and J lost 0 bases; unmatched junction nucleotides: 3. Germline CDR1 reads SGHVS; CDR2 reads FNYEAQ. The CDR3 bases are TGTGCCAGCAGCTTTGGGGGGGGAAGCACAGATACGCAGTATTTT. As protein: CASSFGGGSTDTQYF.

The V gene is TRBV7-9, the J gene TRBJ1-1; D is unresolved. This CDR3 has 15 residues. Germline CDR1 reads SEHNR; CDR2 reads FQNEAQ (reference sequence). The ends were cut back, 1 base at V and 1 base at J, with 10 bases in the middle. CDR3 region: CASSLEGGTNTEAFF. CDR3 in DNA: TGTGCCAGCAGCTTAGAAGGAGGTACGAACACTGAAGCTTTCTTT.